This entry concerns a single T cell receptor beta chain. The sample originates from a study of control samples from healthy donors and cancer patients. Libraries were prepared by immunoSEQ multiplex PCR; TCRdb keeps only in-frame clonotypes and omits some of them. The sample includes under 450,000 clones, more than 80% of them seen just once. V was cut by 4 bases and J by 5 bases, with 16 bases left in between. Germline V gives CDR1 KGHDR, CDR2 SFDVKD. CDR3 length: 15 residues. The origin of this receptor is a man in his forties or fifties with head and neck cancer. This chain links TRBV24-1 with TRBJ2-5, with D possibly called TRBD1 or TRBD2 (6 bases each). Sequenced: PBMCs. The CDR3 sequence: CATSDREGGIETQYF. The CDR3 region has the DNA TGTGCCACCAGTGACCGGGAAGGGGGGATCGAGACCCAGTACTTC.